This T cell receptor beta chain appears in the sequencing data of a study of T-cell reconstitution after alpha-beta-depleted transplantation in children. In this sample, this clonotype turned up many times. Preparation of the TCRbeta library involved a method that used unique molecular identifiers. TCRdb re-called the PCR reads with MiXCR, one entry per CDR3 protein. The top ten clones hold roughly 5.1% of a sample with approximately 240,000 distinct CDR3 sequences, approximately 9.7% of them seen once. The CDR3 totals 13 residues. Germline V gene lookup returns CDR1 MNHEY and CDR2 SVGAGI. Losses at the gene ends were 5 bases for V and 4 bases for J; bases not matched to a gene: 4.

The sequence derives from a human donor who donated a stem cell graft to a child with SCID. This chain links TRBV6-5 with TRBJ1-2, with TRBD1 identical over 7 bases. Source: PBMCs from the stem cell graft donor, taken from the stem cell graft. The CDR3 region has the DNA TGTGCCAGCAGTACAGGGGTCGGCTATGGCTACACCTTC. Translating gives CASSTGVGYGYTF.